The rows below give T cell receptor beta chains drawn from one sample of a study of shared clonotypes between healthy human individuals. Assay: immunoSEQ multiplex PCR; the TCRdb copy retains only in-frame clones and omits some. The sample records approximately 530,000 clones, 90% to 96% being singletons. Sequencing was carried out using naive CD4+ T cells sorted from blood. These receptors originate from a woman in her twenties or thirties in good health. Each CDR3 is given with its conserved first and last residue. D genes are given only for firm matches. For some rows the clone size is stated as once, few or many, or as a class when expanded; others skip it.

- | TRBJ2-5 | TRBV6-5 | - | CASRNQETQYF | TGTGCCAGCAGGAACCAAGAGACCCAGTACTTC
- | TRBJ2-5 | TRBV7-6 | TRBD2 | CASSSGLAGGWETQYF | TGTGCCAGCAGCTCCGGACTAGCGGGAGGTTGGGAGACCCAGTACTTC
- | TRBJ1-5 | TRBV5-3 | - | CARSLRGHTDPSNQPQHF | TGTGCCAGAAGCCTAAGAGGACACACCGACCCTAGCAATCAGCCCCAGCATTTT
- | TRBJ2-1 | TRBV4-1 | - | CASSQMELNEQFF | TGCGCCAGCAGCCAAATGGAACTCAATGAGCAGTTCTTC
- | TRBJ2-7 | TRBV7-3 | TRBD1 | CASSSGQGLIQYF | TGTGCCAGCAGCTCGGGACAGGGGTTAATACAGTACTTC
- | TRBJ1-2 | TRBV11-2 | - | CASSAAGVYGYTF | TGTGCCAGCAGCGCAGCAGGGGTATATGGCTACACCTTC
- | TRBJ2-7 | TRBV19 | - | CASKPGTRYEQYF | TGTGCCAGTAAACCCGGGACCAGGTACGAGCAGTACTTC
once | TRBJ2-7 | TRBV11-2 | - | CASSFLGGFETYEQYF | TGTGCCAGCAGCTTTCTGGGTGGGTTTGAAACCTACGAGCAGTACTTC
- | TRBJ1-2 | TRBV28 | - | CASSLPILGDGYTF | TGTGCCAGCAGTCTCCCGATCTTGGGAGATGGCTACACCTTC
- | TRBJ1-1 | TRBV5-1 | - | CASSVGRLRYTEAFF | TGCGCCAGCAGCGTGGGACGCCTAAGGTATACTGAAGCTTTCTTT
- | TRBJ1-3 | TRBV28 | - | CASKGGRNTIYF | TGTGCCAGCAAGGGAGGGCGAAACACCATATATTTT
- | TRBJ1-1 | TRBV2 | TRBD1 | CASSEARERAGGTEAFF | TGTGCCAGCAGTGAAGCGCGCGAAAGGGCAGGGGGCACTGAAGCTTTCTTT
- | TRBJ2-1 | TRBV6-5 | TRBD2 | CASSYSFSTSVHEQFF | TGTGCCAGCAGTTACTCGTTCTCTACTAGCGTCCATGAGCAGTTCTTC
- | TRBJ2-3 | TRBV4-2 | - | CASSQIMGPGTDTQYF | TGTGCCAGCAGCCAAATCATGGGCCCGGGCACAGATACGCAGTATTTT
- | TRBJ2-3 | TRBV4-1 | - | CASSQVGHTDTQYF | TGCGCCAGCAGCCAAGTCGGCCACACAGATACGCAGTATTTT
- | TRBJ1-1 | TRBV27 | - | CASSPIGIGGTEAFF | TGTGCCAGCAGTCCCATTGGGATCGGTGGCACTGAAGCTTTCTTT
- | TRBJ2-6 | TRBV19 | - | CASSIRVRGLSGANVLTF | TGTGCCAGTAGTATCAGGGTCAGGGGACTCTCTGGGGCCAACGTCCTGACTTTC
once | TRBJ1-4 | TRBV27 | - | CASSPQYPTNEKLFF | TGTGCCAGCAGTCCACAGTACCCAACTAATGAAAAACTGTTTTTT
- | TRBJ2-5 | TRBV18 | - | CASSPPWDGSLTQYF | TGTGCCAGCTCACCACCGTGGGACGGCTCTCTGACCCAGTACTTC
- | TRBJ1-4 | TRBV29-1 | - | CSVDDREKLFF | TGCAGCGTTGACGACAGGGAAAAACTGTTTTTT
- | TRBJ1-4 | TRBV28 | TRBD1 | CASSDRGRTLEKLFF | TGTGCCAGCAGTGACAGGGGTCGGACCCTTGAGAAACTGTTTTTT
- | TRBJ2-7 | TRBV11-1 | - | CATQTRSHHEQYF | TGTGCCACCCAAACCAGATCCCACCACGAGCAGTACTTC
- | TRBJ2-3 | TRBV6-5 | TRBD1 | CASSYEQGRDTQYF | TGTGCCAGCAGTTATGAACAGGGGAGAGATACGCAGTATTTT
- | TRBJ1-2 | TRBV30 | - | CAWAALDNYGYTF | TGTGCCTGGGCAGCACTAGATAACTATGGCTACACCTTC
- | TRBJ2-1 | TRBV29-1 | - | CSSRGLAPYNEQFF | TGCAGCTCCCGTGGGCTAGCTCCCTACAATGAGCAGTTCTTC
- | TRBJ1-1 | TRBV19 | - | CASSILERGTEAFF | TGTGCCAGTAGTATACTGGAACGGGGCACTGAAGCTTTCTTT
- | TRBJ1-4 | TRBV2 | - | CASRLLGEKLFF | TGTGCCAGCAGACTGCTGGGTGAAAAACTGTTTTTT
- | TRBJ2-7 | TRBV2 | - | CASSRDTGVKYF | TGTGCCAGCAGTCGGGACACCGGTGTTAAGTACTTC
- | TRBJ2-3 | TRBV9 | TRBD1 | CASSVRTGEDTQYF | TGTGCCAGCAGCGTGAGGACAGGGGAAGATACGCAGTATTTT
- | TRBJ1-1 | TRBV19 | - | CASSPLANTEAFF | TGTGCCTCATCCCCGTTGGCCAACACTGAAGCTTTCTTT
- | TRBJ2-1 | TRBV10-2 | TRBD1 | CASSGIKQGYEQFF | TGCGCCAGCAGTGGGATAAAACAGGGGTATGAGCAGTTCTTC
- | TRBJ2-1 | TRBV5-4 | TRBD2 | CASSPSVSGRVGEQFF | TGTGCCAGCAGCCCCAGCGTTAGCGGGAGGGTGGGTGAGCAGTTCTTC
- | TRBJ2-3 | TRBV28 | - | CASSNLHTSTDTQYF | TGTGCCAGCAGCAATCTGCACACGAGCACAGATACGCAGTATTTT
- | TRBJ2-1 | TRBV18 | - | CASSPPGSYNEQFF | TGTGCCAGCTCACCCCCAGGGTCGTACAATGAGCAGTTCTTC
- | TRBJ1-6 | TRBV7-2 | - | CASSAQIDNSPLHF | TGTGCCAGCAGCGCCCAGATAGATAATTCACCCCTCCACTTT
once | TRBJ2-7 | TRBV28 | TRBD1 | CASRNTGTGGREQYF | TGTGCCAGCAGGAATACCGGGACAGGGGGTCGCGAGCAGTACTTC
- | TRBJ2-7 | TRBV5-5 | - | CASSSTRRVVTYEQYF | TGTGCCAGCAGTTCTACTCGGAGGGTAGTGACCTACGAGCAGTACTTC
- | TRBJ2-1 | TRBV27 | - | CASSPWGSGTYNEQFF | TGTGCCAGCAGTCCCTGGGGGTCCGGCACCTACAATGAGCAGTTCTTC
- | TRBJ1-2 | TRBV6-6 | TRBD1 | CASSYQRQGGGYTF | TGTGCCAGCAGTTACCAGCGACAGGGCGGCGGCTACACCTTC
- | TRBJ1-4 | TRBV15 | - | CATSRDLGATNEKLFF | TGTGCCACCAGCAGAGATTTGGGGGCGACTAATGAAAAACTGTTTTTT
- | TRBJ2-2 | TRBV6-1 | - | CASSVGRYTGELFF | TGTGCCAGCAGTGTTGGACGGTACACCGGGGAGCTGTTTTTT
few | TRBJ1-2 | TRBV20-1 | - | CSAIGSYGYTF | TGCAGTGCTATTGGCTCCTATGGCTACACCTTC
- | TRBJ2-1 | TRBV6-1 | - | CASSDSYNEQFF | TGTGCCAGCAGCGACAGCTACAATGAGCAGTTCTTC
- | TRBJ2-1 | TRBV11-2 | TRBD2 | CASSPVAGAYNEQFF | TGTGCCAGCAGCCCTGTAGCGGGAGCCTACAATGAGCAGTTCTTC
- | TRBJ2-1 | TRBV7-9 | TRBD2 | CASSLGGRGMDEQFF | TGTGCCAGCAGCTTAGGCGGGAGAGGTATGGATGAGCAGTTCTTC
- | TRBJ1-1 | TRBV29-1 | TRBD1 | CSVGVQGGNTEAFF | TGCAGCGTCGGAGTACAGGGGGGGAACACTGAAGCTTTCTTT
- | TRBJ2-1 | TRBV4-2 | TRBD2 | CASSQDQSGAPSSEQFF | TGTGCCAGCAGCCAAGATCAGAGCGGGGCCCCATCGTCTGAGCAGTTCTTC
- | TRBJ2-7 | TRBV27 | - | CASGQYKRGLPTYEQYF | TGTGCCAGCGGCCAATATAAACGGGGGCTCCCAACCTACGAGCAGTACTTC